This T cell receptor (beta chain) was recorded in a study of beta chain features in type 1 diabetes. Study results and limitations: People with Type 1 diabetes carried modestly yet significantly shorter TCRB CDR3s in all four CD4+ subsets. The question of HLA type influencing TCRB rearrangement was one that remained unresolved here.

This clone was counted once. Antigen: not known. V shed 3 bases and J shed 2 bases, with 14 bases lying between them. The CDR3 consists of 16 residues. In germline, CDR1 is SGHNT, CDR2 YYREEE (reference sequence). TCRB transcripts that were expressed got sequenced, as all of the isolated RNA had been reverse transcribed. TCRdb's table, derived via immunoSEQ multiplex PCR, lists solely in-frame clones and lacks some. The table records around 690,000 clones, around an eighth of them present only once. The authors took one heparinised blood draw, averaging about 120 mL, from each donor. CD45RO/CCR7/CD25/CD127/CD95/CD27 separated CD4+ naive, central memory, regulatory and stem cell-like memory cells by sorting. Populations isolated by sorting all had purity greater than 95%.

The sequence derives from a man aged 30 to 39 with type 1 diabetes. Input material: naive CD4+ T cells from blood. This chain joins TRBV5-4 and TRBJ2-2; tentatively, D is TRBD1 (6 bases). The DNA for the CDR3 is TGTGCCAGCAGCTCTGGCCTACAGGGAAACACCGGGGAGCTGTTTTTT. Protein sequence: CASSSGLQGNTGELFF. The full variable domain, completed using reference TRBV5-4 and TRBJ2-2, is ETGVTQSPTHLIKTRGQQVTLRCSSQSGHNTVSWYQQALGQGPQFIFQYYREEENGRGNFPPRFSGLQFPNYSSELNVNALELDDSALYLCASSSGLQGNTGELFFGEGSRLTVL.